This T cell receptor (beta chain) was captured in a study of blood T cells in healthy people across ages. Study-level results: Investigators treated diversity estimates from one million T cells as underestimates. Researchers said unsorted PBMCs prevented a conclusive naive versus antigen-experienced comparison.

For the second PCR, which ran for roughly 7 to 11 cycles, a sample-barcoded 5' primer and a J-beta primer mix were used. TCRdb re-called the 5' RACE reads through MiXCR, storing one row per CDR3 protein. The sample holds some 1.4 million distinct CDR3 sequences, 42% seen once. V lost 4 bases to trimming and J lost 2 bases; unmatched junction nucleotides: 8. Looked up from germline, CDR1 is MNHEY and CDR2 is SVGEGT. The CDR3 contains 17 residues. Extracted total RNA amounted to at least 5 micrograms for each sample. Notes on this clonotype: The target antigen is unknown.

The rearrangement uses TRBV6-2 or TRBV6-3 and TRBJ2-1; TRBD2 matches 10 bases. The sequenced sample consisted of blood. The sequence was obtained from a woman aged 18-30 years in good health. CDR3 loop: CASSSRTSGAAYNEQFF. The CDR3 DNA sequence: TGTGCCAGCAGTTCCCGGACTAGCGGAGCCGCCTACAATGAGCAGTTCTTC.